This T cell receptor (beta chain) is from a study of blood T cell repertoires in COVID-19. The overall study: Samples representing acute and convalescent COVID-19 were sourced from the United States, Italy and Spain.

Only a few counts were recorded for this clone. Germline-derived CDR1 and CDR2 are ENHRY and SYGVKD. CDR3 length: 13 residues. Trimming shortened V by 7 bases and J by 4 bases, and 10 bases separated the two germline ends. Methods used by the authors: How many nucleated cells were present was estimated from reference gene primer amplification. Repertoires were generated with immunoSEQ multiplex PCR, while TCRdb's copy carries only in-frame clones and drops some. The V and J calls and clone size come from that table; D and trimming were worked out from the DNA. The sample holds around 190,000 clones, roughly 88% seen once.

Sequencing used peripheral blood. The receptor was isolated from a man aged 50 to 59 with COVID-19, enrolled during active disease. V gene TRBV10-3 combines with J gene TRBJ2-2; D gene ambiguous. CDR3 protein: CAIMREITGELFF. CDR3 DNA sequence: TGTGCCATCATGAGAGAAATCACCGGGGAGCTGTTTTTT.